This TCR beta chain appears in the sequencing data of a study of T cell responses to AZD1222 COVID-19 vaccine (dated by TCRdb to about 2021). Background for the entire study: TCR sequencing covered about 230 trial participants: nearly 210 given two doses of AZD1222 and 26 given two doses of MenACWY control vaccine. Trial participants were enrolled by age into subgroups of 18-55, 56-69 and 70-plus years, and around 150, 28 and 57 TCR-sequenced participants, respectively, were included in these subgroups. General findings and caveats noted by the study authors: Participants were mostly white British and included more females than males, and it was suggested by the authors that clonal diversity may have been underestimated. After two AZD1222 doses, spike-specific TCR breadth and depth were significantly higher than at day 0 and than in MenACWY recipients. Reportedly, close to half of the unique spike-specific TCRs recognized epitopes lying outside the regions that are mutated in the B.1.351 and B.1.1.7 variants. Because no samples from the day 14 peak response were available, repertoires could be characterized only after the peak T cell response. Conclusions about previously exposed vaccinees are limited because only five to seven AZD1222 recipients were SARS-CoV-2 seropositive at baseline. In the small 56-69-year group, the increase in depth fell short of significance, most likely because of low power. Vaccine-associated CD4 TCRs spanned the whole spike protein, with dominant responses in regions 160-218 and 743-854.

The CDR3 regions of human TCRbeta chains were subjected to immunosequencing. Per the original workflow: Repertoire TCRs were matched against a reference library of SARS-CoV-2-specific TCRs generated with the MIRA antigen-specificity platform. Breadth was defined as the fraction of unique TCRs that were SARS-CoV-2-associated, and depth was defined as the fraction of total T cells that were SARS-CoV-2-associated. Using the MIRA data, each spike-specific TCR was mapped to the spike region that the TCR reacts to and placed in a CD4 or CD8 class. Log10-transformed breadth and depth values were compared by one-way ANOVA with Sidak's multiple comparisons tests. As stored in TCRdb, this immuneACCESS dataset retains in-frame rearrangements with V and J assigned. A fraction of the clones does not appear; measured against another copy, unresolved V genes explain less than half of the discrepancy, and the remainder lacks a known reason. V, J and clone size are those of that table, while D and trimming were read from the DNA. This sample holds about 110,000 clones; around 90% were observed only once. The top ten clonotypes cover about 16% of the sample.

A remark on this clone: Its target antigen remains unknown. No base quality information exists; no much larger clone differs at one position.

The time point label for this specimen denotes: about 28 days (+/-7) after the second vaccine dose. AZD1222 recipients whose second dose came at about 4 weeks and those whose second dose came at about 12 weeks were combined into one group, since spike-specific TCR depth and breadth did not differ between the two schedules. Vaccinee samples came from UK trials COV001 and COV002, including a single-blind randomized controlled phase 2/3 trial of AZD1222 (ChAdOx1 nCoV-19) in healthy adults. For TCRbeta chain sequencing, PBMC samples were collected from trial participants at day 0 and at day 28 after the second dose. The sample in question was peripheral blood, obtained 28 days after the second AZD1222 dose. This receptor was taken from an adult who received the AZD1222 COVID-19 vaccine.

The DNA reads TGTGCCTGGAGTGGGATGGGCGGCGGGGAGCTGTTTTTT. Translated, this gives CAWSGMGGGELFF. The rearrangement joined TRBV30 to TRBJ2-2; the D gene identity is not certain. Based on the germline V gene (reference sequence), the CDR1 and CDR2 sequences are GTSNPN and SVGIG. The CDR3 runs 13 amino acids, cysteine and phenylalanine included. The DNA shown is the 39-base CDR3, in frame from base 1. V is shortened by 1 base, J by 7 bases, and the region joining them spans 10 bases.